This entry is about one TCR beta chain. Its antigen has not been determined. No base quality values were provided; no much bigger clone lies one nucleotide off. Whole blood was collected in K2EDTA tubes by collaborating institutions according to the institutions' own protocols. For TCRbeta analysis, collaborator samples were shipped as frozen whole blood, as isolated PBMCs, or as DNA extracted from either sample type. This record belongs to a study of blood T cell repertoires in COVID-19 (dated by TCRdb to about 2020). Broadly, across the study: Samples from collaborators originated in the United States, Italy and Spain and spanned both the acute and convalescent phases of COVID-19. The material from the prospective study consisted of cDNA or gDNA derived from T cells, B-cell-depleted T cells, or PBMCs. The dataset comprised deeply sampled blood TCRbeta repertoires from subjects exposed to, actively infected with, or recovered from COVID-19. The repertoires were released in a freely available public database intended as a resource for research on the immune response to SARS-CoV-2. Samples came from the ongoing ImmuneRACE study (first 160 participants) plus 1,254 subjects from 6 global collaborators. Nearly every sample came with metadata listing a de-identified subject ID, COVID-19 status, age in years and sex. Where available, HLA class I and class II types were taken from metadata supplied by the sample provider and were not determined by assay-based typing.

Results the study describes overall, beyond this receptor: The amount of clinical and demographic metadata varied by source and participant and was provided uncurated.

TCRbeta CDR3 regions were amplified from genomic DNA by means of the immunoSEQ Assay, a bias-controlled multiplex PCR. Concerning the study's data processing: Nucleated cell counts per sample were estimated from amplification of reference gene primers within the assay. To quantify the absolute abundance of each unique TCRbeta CDR3 rearrangement, sequence reads were collapsed and filtered. For each sample, productive Simpson clonality was calculated as the square root of Simpson's diversity index across productive rearrangements. TCRdb limited this immuneACCESS table to in-frame rearrangements with V and J called. A share of clones is missing; checked studies link under half to unresolved V genes, and the rest is unexplained. The V and J calls and the clone size are those of that table, but D and trimming were determined from the DNA. The sample profile shows 380,000 or so clones; around 89% of them were found once. More than 1% of the sample lies in the top ten.

Including cysteine and phenylalanine, the CDR3 has 17 amino acids. Only the CDR3 part of the read is kept: 51 bases, read in frame from the first base. V has 7 bases trimmed and J has 0 bases trimmed; junction bases matching no gene number 9. Sequences MDHEN (CDR1) and SYDVKM (CDR2) are obtained from the germline V gene. The specimen was peripheral blood. The TCR originated in a man aged 35 to 55 with acute or convalescent COVID-19. The chain employs TRBV28 and TRBJ1-6; 7 bases in the middle match TRBD1. The CDR3 is CASNLWGQSSYNSPLHF. The nucleotides are TGTGCCAGCAACCTTTGGGGACAGAGCTCCTATAATTCACCCCTCCACTTT.